This TCR beta chain appears in the sequencing data of a study of T cell responses to AZD1222 COVID-19 vaccine. Study conclusions and caveats: Unmutated variant regions reportedly attract nearly half of all spike-specific TCRs. When two AZD1222 doses had been given, Spike-specific TCR breadth and depth rose.

On this clone itself: The antigen is not known.

The CDR3 is made up of 16 amino acids. The germline CDR1 and CDR2 sequences are LGHNA and YSLEER. Trimming cost V 4 bases and J 8 bases; bases outside gene matches: 11. The table came from immunoSEQ multiplex PCR; TCRdb's copy has only in-frame clones and leaves some out. Of roughly 100,000 clones listed, approximately 84% are singletons. Sequencing used peripheral blood, obtained on day 0 of AZD1222 vaccination. The chain recombines TRBV4-3 with TRBJ2-3; 11 positions match TRBD2. The source of this sequence is an adult in good health. CDR3 protein: CASSRLLAGDSLTQYF. The CDR3 nucleotides read TGCGCCAGCAGCCGCCTACTAGCGGGGGACTCCCTTACGCAGTATTTT.